This T cell receptor (beta chain) is from a study of response to subunit inactivated influenza vaccine. One entry per CDR3 protein results from TCRdb running MiXCR on the RT-PCR reads. The sample holds around 570,000 distinct CDR3 sequences, 11% seen once. Trimming took 4 bases from V and 0 from J; bases not matched to a gene: 7. The CDR3 runs 16 residues. The germline V gene encodes CDR1 SGDLS and CDR2 YYNGEE. This sample was also put to use in a study of T cells expressing NK-cell markers. That paper states: In generating TCR beta cDNA, 5'RACE template switching with UMIs was used. Beta-chain profiling covered CD3+CD56+NKG2C+, CD3+CD56+NKG2C- and CD3+CD56-NKG2C+ sorted subsets. Of the CD8+ T cell pool in more than 5 donors, roughly 1.0-8% was accounted for by dominant NKG2C+ clonotypes.

The source of this sequence is a man aged 50-60 years who received an inactivated influenza vaccine. This chain connects TRBV9 to TRBJ1-2; 9 bases are a match to TRBD1. Material: PBMCs from blood, obtained on the day of vaccination. Here the CDR3 reads CASSPRTGEANYGYTF. For the CDR3, the DNA is TGTGCCAGCAGCCCTCGGACAGGGGAAGCTAACTATGGCTACACCTTC.